This TCR beta chain was captured by sequencing in a study of blood T cell repertoires in COVID-19. Study-level information: Researchers got acute and convalescent COVID-19 samples from the United States, Italy and Spain. T cells, B-cell-depleted T cells, or PBMCs provided the cDNA or gDNA that served as material.

Each participant's cohort was designated according to participant-reported clinical history. Cohort 3 donors counted as recovered after two negative PCRs, clearance, or resolved symptoms. J was trimmed by 3 bases and V by 3 bases; bases with no gene match: 4. CDR3 length: 15 residues. Looked up from germline, CDR1 is MGHDK and CDR2 is SYGVNS. Some clones are missing from TCRdb's copy, which holds only in-frame ones; the method was immunoSEQ multiplex PCR. The sample lists about 220,000 clones, about 88% seen once, with roughly 2.7% in the top ten. The source material was PBMCs or T cells enriched from blood (not recorded which). The receptor's source is a woman in her thirties who had recovered from COVID-19. The chain carries TRBV25-1 and TRBJ1-3, with 8 bases lining up with TRBD1. CDR3 loop: CASSDTRGLGNTIYF. DNA of the CDR3: TGTGCCAGCAGTGATACCAGGGGGCTTGGAAACACCATATATTTT.